The 9 T cell receptor beta chains below come from one sample, sequenced in a study of cytomegalovirus exposure and HLA in healthy donors. 13 Jbeta primers and 60 Vbeta primers were used for the PCR. Sequencing used immunoSEQ multiplex PCR; TCRdb keeps in-frame clones, though not all of them. Among 60,000 to 75,000 clones, 74% were seen once, and the ten largest hold around 10%. Sequenced material: PBMCs. These receptors originate from a woman aged 60-70 years in good health and CMV-seropositive.

The rearrangement uses TRBV10-3 and TRBJ1-1; the D gene is possibly TRBD1 (6 bases). The germline V gene encodes CDR1 ENHRY and CDR2 SYGVKD. Trimming removed 3 bases at V and 4 bases at J, with 12 bases between. This CDR3 comprises 14 residues. The CDR3 reads CAISERGIGTEAFF. CDR3 nucleotide sequence: TGTGCCATCAGTGAAAGGGGGATTGGCACTGAAGCTTTCTTT.

This chain uses TRBV7-8 with TRBJ1-3; a weak D match, TRBD1 (6 bases). This CDR3 spans 16 amino acids. Trimming stripped 2 bases from V and 9 bases from J, with 20 bases between. The germline CDR1 and CDR2 sequences are SGHVS and FQNEAQ. Written as DNA, the CDR3 is TGTGCCAGCAGCTTAAATGAGGGGGTGATAAGAAGCACCATATATTTT. Amino acids: CASSLNEGVIRSTIYF.

In this sample, this clone turned up once. This sequence joins TRBV6-6 and TRBJ2-2; TRBD2 is a possible D gene (6 bases). Per the germline V gene, CDR1 is MNHNY and CDR2 is SVGAGI (reference sequence). V gave up 6 bases and J gave up 6 bases, with 8 bases separating them. The CDR3 has 12 amino acids. The CDR3 bases are TGTGCCAGCAGGGAGGGCGCCGGGGAGCTGTTTTTT. Amino acid sequence: CASREGAGELFF.

In the case of this clone: Additional DNA sequences in this sample encode the identical CDR3. The chain is built from TRBV14 and TRBJ1-6; 7 bases align to TRBD1. V gave up 3 bases and J gave up 4 bases; unmatched junction bases: 0. Germline loops: CDR1 SGHDN, CDR2 FVKESK. The CDR3 spans 14 residues. In DNA form, the CDR3 reads TGTGCCAGCAGCCAGGGACAGTATAATTCACCCCTCCACTTT. Protein product: CASSQGQYNSPLHF.

The J gene is TRBJ2-2, the V gene TRBV5-1; no firm D call. Trimming cost V 1 base and J 2 bases, with 9 bases left between them. The germline V gene has CDR1 SGHRS and CDR2 YFSETQ. The CDR3 loop spans 15 amino acids. CDR3: CASSLLGDNTGELFF. The CDR3 nucleotides read TGCGCCAGCAGCTTGTTAGGAGATAACACCGGGGAGCTGTTTTTT. The full variable domain, with the rest looked up from reference TRBV5-1 and TRBJ2-2, is KAGVTQTPRYLIKTRGQQVTLSCSPISGHRSVSWYQQTPGQGLQFLFEYFSETQRNKGNFPGRFSGRQFSNSRSEMNVSTLELGDSALYLCASSLLGDNTGELFFGEGSRLTVL.

V is TRBV5-1 and J is TRBJ2-1; D perhaps matches TRBD2 (6 bases). With 4 bases removed from V and 5 bases from J, the gap between germline ends came to 10 bases. In germline, CDR1 is SGHRS, CDR2 YFSETQ. The CDR3 runs to 13 residues. The CDR3 sequence is CASSQGLNNEQFF. In DNA, the CDR3 is TGCGCCAGCAGCCAGGGACTTAACAATGAGCAGTTCTTC. Full variable domain (rest looked up from reference TRBV5-1 and TRBJ2-1): KAGVTQTPRYLIKTRGQQVTLSCSPISGHRSVSWYQQTPGQGLQFLFEYFSETQRNKGNFPGRFSGRQFSNSRSEMNVSTLELGDSALYLCASSQGLNNEQFFGPGTRLTVL.

This clone has just a few counts. This chain connects TRBV25-1 to TRBJ1-1, with D perhaps matching TRBD1 (6 bases). V was clipped by 2 bases and J by 1 base, with 11 bases between them. From germline, CDR1 is MGHDK and CDR2 SYGVNS. This CDR3 has 15 residues. As DNA, the CDR3 is TGTGCCAGCAGTGAAACAGGGCGAGAGAACACTGAAGCTTTCTTT. Its translation: CASSETGRENTEAFF.

V gene TRBV11-2 combines with J gene TRBJ2-5; D is ambiguous. The CDR3 sequence is 14 residues long. The V end lost 3 bases, the J end lost 2 bases, and 10 bases lay between the germline ends. The germline CDR1 and CDR2 sequences are SGHAT and FQNNGV. This CDR3 is CASSFSLIQETQYF. The CDR3 bases are TGTGCCAGCAGCTTCAGTCTGATACAAGAGACCCAGTACTTC.

This clone was seen a few times. The V and J genes are TRBV5-1 and TRBJ2-7; D possibly corresponds to TRBD1 (6 bases). V was pared by 2 bases and J by 7 bases, with 13 bases between. Germline V CDR1 and CDR2: SGHRS, YFSETQ. The CDR3 spans 13 residues. The CDR3 sequence: CASSFDRPGEQYF. The CDR3 DNA sequence: TGCGCCAGCAGCTTCGACAGGCCGGGGGAGCAGTACTTC.